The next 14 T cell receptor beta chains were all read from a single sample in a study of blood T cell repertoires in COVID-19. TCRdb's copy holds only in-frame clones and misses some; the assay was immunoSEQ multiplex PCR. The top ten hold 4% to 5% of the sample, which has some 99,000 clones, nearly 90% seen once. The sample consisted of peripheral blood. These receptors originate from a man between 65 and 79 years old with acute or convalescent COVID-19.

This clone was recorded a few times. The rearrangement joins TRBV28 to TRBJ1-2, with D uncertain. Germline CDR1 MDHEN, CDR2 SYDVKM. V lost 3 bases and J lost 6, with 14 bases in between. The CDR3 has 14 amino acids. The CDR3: CASSFQVPLHGYTF. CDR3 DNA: TGTGCCAGCAGTTTCCAGGTACCCCTCCATGGCTACACCTTC.

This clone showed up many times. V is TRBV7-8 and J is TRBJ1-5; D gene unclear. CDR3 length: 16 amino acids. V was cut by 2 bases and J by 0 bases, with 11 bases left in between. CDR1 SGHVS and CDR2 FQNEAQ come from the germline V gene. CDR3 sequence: CASSLTRSNSNQPQHF. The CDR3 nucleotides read TGTGCCAGCAGCTTAACCAGGTCAAATAGCAATCAGCCCCAGCATTTT.

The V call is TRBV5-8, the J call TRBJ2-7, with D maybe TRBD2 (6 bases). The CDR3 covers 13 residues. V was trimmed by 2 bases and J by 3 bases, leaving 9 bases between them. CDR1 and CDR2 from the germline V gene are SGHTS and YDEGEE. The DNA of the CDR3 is TGTGCCAGCAGCTTATCGGGACTCTACGAGCAGTACGTC. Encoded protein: CASSLSGLYEQYV.

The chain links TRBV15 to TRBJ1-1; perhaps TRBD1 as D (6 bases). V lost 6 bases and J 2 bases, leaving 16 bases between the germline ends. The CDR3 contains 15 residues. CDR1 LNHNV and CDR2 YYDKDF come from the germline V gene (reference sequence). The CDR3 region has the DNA TGTGCCACCAGTAAAGAGTCAGGGGCAAACACTGAAGCTTTCTTT. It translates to CATSKESGANTEAFF.

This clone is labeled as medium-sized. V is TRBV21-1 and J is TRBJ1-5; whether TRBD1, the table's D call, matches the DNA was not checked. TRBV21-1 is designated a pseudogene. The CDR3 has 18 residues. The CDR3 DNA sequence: TGTGCCAGCAGCAAAGCGGAACTAAGACAGGGGGGTAATCAGCCCCAGCATTTT. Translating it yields CASSKAELRQGGNQPQHF.

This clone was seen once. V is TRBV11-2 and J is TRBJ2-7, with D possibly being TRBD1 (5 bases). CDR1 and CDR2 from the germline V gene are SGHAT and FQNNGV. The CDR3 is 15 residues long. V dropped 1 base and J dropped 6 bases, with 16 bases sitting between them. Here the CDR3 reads CASSLGVGAPGEQYV. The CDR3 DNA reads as TGTGCCAGCAGCTTAGGAGTAGGGGCCCCGGGCGAGCAGTACGTC.

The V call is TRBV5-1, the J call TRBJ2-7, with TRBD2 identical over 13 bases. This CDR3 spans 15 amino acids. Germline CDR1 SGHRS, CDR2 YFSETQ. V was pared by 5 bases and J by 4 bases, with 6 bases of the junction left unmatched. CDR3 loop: CASRAGLAGLYEQYF. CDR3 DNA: TGCGCCAGCAGGGCGGGACTAGCGGGACTATACGAGCAGTACTTC.

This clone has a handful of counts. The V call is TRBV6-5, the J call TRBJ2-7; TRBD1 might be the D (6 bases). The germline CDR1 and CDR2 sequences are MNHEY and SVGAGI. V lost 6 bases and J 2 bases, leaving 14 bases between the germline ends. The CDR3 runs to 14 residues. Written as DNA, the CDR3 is TGTGCCAGCAGGCCTGACAGGACCACCTACGAGCAGTACTTC. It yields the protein CASRPDRTTYEQYF.

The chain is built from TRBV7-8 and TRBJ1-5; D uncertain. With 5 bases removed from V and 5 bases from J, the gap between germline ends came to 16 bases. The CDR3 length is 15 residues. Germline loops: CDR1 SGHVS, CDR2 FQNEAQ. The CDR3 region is CASSGRTGNHQPQHF. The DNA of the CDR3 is TGTGCCAGCAGCGGTCGGACGGGGAATCATCAGCCCCAGCATTTT.

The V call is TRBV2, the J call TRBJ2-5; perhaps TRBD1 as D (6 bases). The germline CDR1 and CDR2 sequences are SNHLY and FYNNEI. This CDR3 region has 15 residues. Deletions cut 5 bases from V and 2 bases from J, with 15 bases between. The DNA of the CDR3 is TGTGCCAGCAGTACAGGGCCCCTGGAACAAGAGACCCAGTACTTC. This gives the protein CASSTGPLEQETQYF.

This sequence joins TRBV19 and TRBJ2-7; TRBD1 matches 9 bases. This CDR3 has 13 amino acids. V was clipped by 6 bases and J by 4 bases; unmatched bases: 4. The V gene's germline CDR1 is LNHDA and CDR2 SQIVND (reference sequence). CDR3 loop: CASRRTGAYEQYF. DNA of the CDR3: TGTGCCAGTAGGAGGACAGGGGCTTACGAGCAGTACTTC.

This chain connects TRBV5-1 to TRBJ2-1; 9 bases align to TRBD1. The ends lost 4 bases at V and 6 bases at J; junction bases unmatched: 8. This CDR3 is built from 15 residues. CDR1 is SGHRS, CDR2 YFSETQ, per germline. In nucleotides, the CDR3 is TGCGCCAGCAGCAGCCAGGGACAGGGATCCAATGAGCAGTTCTTC. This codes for CASSSQGQGSNEQFF.

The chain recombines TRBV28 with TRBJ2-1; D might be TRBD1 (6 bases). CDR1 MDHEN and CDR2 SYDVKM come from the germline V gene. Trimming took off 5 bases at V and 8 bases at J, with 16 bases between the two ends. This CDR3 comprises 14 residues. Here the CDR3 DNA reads TGTGCCAGCAGTCCCTGGACAGAATCCCATGAGCAGTTCTTC. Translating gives CASSPWTESHEQFF.

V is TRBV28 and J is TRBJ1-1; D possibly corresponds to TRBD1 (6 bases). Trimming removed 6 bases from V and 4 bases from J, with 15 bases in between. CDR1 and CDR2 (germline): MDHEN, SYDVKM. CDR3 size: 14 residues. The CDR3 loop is CASRPQGGSTEAFF. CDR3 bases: TGTGCCAGCAGGCCACAGGGAGGGAGCACTGAAGCTTTCTTT.